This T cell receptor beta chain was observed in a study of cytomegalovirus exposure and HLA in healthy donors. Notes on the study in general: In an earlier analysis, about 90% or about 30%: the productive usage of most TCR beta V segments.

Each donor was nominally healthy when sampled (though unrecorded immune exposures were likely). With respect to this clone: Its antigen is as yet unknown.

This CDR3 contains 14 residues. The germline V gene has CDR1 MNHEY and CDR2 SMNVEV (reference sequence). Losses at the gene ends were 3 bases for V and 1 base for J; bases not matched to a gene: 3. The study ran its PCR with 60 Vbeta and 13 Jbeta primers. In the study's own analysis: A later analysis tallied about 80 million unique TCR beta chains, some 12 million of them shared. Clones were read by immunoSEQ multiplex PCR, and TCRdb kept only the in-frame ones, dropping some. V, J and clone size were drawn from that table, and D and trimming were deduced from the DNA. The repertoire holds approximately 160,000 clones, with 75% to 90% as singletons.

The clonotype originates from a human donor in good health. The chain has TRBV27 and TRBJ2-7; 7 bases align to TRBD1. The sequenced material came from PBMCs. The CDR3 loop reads CASSFRGMSYEQYF. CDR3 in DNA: TGTGCCAGCAGTTTCAGGGGGATGTCCTACGAGCAGTACTTC.